This TCR beta chain was obtained from a study of T cells in Graves' hyperthyroidism and ophthalmopathy (dated by TCRdb to about 2019). The study in broad terms: Peripheral blood samples were taken at the time of initial diagnosis, prior to any treatment. To identify TCR V-J signatures that set the groups apart, the researchers used a discovery cohort of 90 to 100 patients, made up of some 41 with Graves' ophthalmopathy and about 60 with stable Graves' hyperthyroidism. Prospective prediction of ophthalmopathy was tested in an independent validation cohort consisting of about 19 hyperthyroidism patients and some 16 patients who later progressed to ophthalmopathy. The paper describes TCR Vbeta CDR3 sequencing of 140 or so peripheral blood samples, made up of around 41 ophthalmopathy patients, some 76 hyperthyroidism patients and 17 progressor patients. Once sampling was done, hyperthyroidism patients were given methimazole at a starting dose of 30 mg daily, whereas ophthalmopathy patients were given high-dose intravenous methylprednisolone. In roughly six Graves' hyperthyroidism patients, the study also compared T-cell repertoires from thyroid tissue with T-cell repertoires from blood. The 100 discovery patients were randomly divided into training and test sets at a 7:3 ratio.

Ophthalmopathy patients had moderately to severely active disease, with a Clinical Activity Score of 3 or more, a NOSPECS grade of 4 or more, and a disease duration of less than 3 months. The study excluded patients with uncontrolled infections, other autoimmune diseases, pregnancy or lactation. Diagnoses were established on the basis of clinical symptoms, serum thyroxine and TRAb, thyroid ultrasound, and orbital computed tomography. PBMCs were isolated from more than 9 ml of fresh peripheral blood by Ficoll-Paque density gradient centrifugation. Trizol reagent was used to extract total RNA, and RNA quality was then checked on an Agilent 2100 Bioanalyzer. The paper's findings and limits, for the study overall: No statistical method was used to set the sample size in advance, and investigators knew the group allocation. Most expanded thyroid clonotypes (frequency above 0.001) were also detected in blood, a finding suggesting that blood repertoires may reflect thyroid immune responses. In validation, progression to ophthalmopathy was predicted by the model with 70% to 71% sensitivity and roughly 76% specificity, a median of 6.5 months before onset. A 13 V-J signature model separated ophthalmopathy from stable hyperthyroidism, with roughly 88% sensitivity and 81% to 83% specificity in cross-validation and 80%/75% in testing.

Remarks on this clonotype: The specificity of this receptor is unknown. Per-nucleotide qualities are absent, and no much larger clonotype sits a single base away.

The TCR beta CDR3 regions were amplified from the RNA transcripts. A first-round RT-PCR of the TCR CDR3 used the HTBI primer set with the Qiagen OneStep RT-PCR kit. A second multiplex PCR round built the libraries, followed by size selection and purification. Libraries were sequenced paired-end with 100 bp reads on an Illumina HiSeq2000. Under the source paper's analysis protocol: Raw data were processed with SOAPnuke, discarding reads with adapters, uncalled bases, mean Phred below 15, or no exact constant-primer or identifier match. COPE v1.2.5 was used to merge the high-quality paired reads, and each unique nucleotide sequence was defined as a clonotype. Clonotypes were aligned to IMGT TRBV, TRBD and TRBJ reference segments using MiTCR v1.1. Only V-J combinations with frequency above 0.0001, covering approximately 99% of repertoires, were analysed. The TCS score was defined as the ratio of F50 (clonal expansion) to E x V (chaos), calculated using BLOSUM62-based TCRdist between CDR3 peptides within each V-J. Welch's t-statistics and random forest reduced several hundred V-J features to 13, which were used in a naive Bayes classifier (R e1071). The public reads were reanalyzed by TCRdb: fastp trimming at Q25, MiXCR alignment, in-frame beta chains only. Each entry is one CDR3 protein sequence, shown with its most common DNA and genes. The V and J calls reflect TCRdb's pipeline rather than the authors' work. This sample has 400,000 to 600,000 distinct CDR3 sequences in its table, and 16% of those were observed once. Of the sample, about 29% is held by the ten largest clones.

The sequence came from a young woman with Graves' ophthalmopathy. Sequenced material: blood.

The DNA is TGCGCCAGCAGCTTGGCCCGGAGGCTCAACAATGAGCAGTTCTTC. This encodes CASSLARRLNNEQFF. This chain joins TRBV5-1 to TRBJ2-1, with TRBD2 as a weak D call on 5 bases. Trimming removed 0 bases from V and 5 bases from J, leaving 12 bases between the germline ends. The CDR3 covers 15 residues, taking in both the cysteine and the phenylalanine. Here the CDR3 DNA is all that survives: 45 bases in frame from base 1. Via the germline V gene, CDR1 is SGHRS and CDR2 YFSETQ.